Listed below are T cell receptor beta chains from one sample, sequenced in a study of Ad26.COV2.S vaccination and SARS-CoV-2 variants. The repertoire was sequenced with immunoSEQ multiplex PCR; TCRdb's copy has only in-frame clones and lacks some. This table holds about 420,000 clones, roughly 90% found once. This sample comprised peripheral blood, obtained in a trial of Ad26.COV2.S vaccine versus placebo. The receptors were sampled from a person between 18 and 59 years old who received the Ad26.COV2.S COVID-19 vaccine or a placebo. Both conserved end residues are part of each CDR3. Fields, in order: clone size, J gene, D gene, CDR3 length, V gene, CDR3 protein, CDR3 DNA. A D gene is named only where the DNA matches it firmly. Size values are once, few and many counts, or a class for expanded clones, and some rows have none.

>-|TRBJ1-4|-|14|TRBV2
CASIRGVPNEKLFF
TGTGCCAGCATCAGAGGTGTGCCTAATGAAAAACTGTTTTTT
>many|TRBJ1-1|-|14|TRBV2
CASRMEREYSEAFF
TGTGCCAGCAGGATGGAGCGGGAGTACTCTGAAGCTTTCTTT
>-|TRBJ2-7|-|14|TRBV2
CASSEVVRAYEQYF
TGTGCCAGCAGTGAAGTCGTCCGGGCCTACGAGCAGTACTTC
>-|TRBJ1-6|TRBD1|13|TRBV6-2/TRBV6-3
CASSGQGNSPLHF
TGTGCCAGCAGCGGACAGGGCAATTCACCCCTCCACTTT
>-|TRBJ2-1|-|12|TRBV30
CALRPGTMWQFF
TGTGCCTTACGGCCGGGCACAATGTGGCAGTTCTTC
>-|TRBJ1-2|-|15|TRBV21-1
CASSPRDRLNYGYTF
TGTGCCAGCAGCCCCCGGGACAGGCTTAACTATGGCTACACCTTC
>-|TRBJ2-7|-|13|TRBV11-2
CASGPGLAYEQYF
TGTGCCAGCGGCCCGGGATTGGCCTACGAGCAGTACTTC
>-|TRBJ1-6|-|13|TRBV15
CATSRDGDSPLHF
TGTGCCACCAGCAGAGATGGCGATTCACCCCTCCACTTT
>-|TRBJ2-5|-|13|TRBV19
CASSAGIGETQYF
TGTGCCAGTAGCGCAGGGATCGGGGAGACCCAGTACTTC
>-|TRBJ2-5|-|13|TRBV19
CASRVGGQETQYF
TGTGCCAGTCGGGTGGGAGGACAAGAGACCCAGTACTTC
>-|TRBJ2-5|-|13|TRBV2
CASKGGGQETQYF
TGTGCCAGCAAGGGGGGGGGCCAAGAGACCCAGTACTTC
>once|TRBJ2-5|-|16|TRBV7-9
CASSLVGTWQKETQYF
TGTGCCAGCAGCTTAGTGGGTACATGGCAGAAGGAGACCCAGTACTTC
>-|TRBJ2-7|-|15|TRBV2
CASSEDSTYNYEQYF
TGTGCCAGCAGTGAAGACAGCACCTATAACTACGAGCAGTACTTC
>-|TRBJ2-7|TRBD1|15|TRBV19
CASSIGQGATYEQYF
TGTGCCAGTAGTATAGGACAGGGGGCCACCTACGAGCAGTACTTC